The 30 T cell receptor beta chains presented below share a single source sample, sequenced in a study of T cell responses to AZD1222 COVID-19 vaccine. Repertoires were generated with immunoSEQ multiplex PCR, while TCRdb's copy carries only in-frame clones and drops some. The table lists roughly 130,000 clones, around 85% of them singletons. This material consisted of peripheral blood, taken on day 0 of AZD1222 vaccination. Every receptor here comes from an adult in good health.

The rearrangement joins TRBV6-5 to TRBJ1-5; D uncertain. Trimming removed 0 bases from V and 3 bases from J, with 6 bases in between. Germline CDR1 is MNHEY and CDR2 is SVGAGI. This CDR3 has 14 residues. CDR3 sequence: CASSYSRDNQPQHF. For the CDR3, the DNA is TGTGCCAGCAGTTACTCAAGAGACAATCAGCCCCAGCATTTT.

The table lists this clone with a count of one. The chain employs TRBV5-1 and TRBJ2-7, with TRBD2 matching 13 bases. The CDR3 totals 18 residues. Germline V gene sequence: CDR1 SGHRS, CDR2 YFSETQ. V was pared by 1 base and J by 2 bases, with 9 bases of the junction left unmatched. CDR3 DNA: TGCGCCAGCAGCTTGAGGACTAGCGGGGGTCCGAGGACCTACGAGCAGTACTTC. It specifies CASSLRTSGGPRTYEQYF. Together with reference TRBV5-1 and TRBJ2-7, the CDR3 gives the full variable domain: KAGVTQTPRYLIKTRGQQVTLSCSPISGHRSVSWYQQTPGQGLQFLFEYFSETQRNKGNFPGRFSGRQFSNSRSEMNVSTLELGDSALYLCASSLRTSGGPRTYEQYFGPGTRLTVT.

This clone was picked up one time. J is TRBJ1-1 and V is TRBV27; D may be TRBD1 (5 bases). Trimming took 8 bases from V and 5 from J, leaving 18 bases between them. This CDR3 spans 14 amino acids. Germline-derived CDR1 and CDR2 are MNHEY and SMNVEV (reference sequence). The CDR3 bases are TGTGCCAGCGTCCCAAAGGGGATAGGAACTGAAGCTTTCTTT. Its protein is CASVPKGIGTEAFF.

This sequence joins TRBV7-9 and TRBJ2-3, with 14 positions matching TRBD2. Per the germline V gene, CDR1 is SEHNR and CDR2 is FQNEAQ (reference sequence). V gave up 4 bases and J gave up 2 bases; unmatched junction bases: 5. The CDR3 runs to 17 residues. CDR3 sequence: CASSSGLAGDLTDTQYF. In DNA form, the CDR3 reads TGTGCCAGCAGCTCGGGACTAGCGGGGGATCTCACAGATACGCAGTATTTT.

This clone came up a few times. DNA of the CDR3: TGTGCCAGCAGCCACGGGGGGAGCTCCTACAATGAGCAGTTCTTC. Translation gives CASSHGGSSYNEQFF. The chain links TRBV9 to TRBJ2-1; 7 bases map to TRBD2. CDR1 is SGDLS, CDR2 YYNGEE, per germline. Germline trimming cut 4 bases from V and 0 bases from J; bases unmatched to any gene: 4. CDR3 length equals 15 residues.

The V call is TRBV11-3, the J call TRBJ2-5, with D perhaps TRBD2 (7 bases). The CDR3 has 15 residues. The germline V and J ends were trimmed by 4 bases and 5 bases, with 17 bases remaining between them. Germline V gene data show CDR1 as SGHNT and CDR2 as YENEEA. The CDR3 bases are TGTGCCAGCAGCTCTAGGGAGGGGGAGGAGGAGACCCAGTACTTC. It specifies CASSSREGEEETQYF.

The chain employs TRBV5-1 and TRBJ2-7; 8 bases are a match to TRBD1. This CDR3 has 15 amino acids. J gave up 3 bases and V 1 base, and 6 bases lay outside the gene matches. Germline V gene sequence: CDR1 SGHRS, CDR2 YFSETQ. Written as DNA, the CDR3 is TGCGCCAGCAGCTTGACGCCAGGGGGCGTCTACGAGCAGTACTTC. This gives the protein CASSLTPGGVYEQYF.

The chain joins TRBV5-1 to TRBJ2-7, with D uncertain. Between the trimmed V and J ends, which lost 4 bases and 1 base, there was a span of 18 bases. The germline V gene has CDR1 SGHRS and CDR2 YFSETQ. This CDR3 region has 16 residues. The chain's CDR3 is CASSPAADTPSYEQYF. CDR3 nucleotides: TGCGCCAGCAGCCCGGCCGCAGACACCCCTTCCTACGAGCAGTACTTC.

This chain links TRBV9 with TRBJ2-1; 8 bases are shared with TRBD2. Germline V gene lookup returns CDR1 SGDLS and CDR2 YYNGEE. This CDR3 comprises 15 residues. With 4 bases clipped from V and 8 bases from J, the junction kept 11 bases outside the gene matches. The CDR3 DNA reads TGTGCCAGCAGCCAGAGCCCGGGGGGGTTTGATGAGCAGTTCTTC. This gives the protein CASSQSPGGFDEQFF.

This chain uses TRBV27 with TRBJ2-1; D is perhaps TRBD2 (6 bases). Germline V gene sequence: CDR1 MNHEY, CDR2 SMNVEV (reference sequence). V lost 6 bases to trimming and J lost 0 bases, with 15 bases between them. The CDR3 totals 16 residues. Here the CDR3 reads CASRLGGRSSYNEQFF. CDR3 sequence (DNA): TGTGCCAGCAGGCTCGGGGGTCGAAGCTCCTACAATGAGCAGTTCTTC.

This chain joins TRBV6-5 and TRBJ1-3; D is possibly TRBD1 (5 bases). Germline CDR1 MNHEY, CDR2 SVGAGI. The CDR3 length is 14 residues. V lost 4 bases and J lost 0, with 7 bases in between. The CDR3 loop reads CASSWDFSGNTIYF. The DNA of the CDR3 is TGTGCCAGCAGTTGGGACTTCTCTGGAAACACCATATATTTT.

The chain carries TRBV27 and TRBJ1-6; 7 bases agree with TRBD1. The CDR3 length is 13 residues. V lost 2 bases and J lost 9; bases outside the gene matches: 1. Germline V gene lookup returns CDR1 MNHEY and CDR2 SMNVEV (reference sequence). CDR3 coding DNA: TGTGCCAGCAGTTTAAGGGACAGTTCACCCCTCCACTTT. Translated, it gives CASSLRDSSPLHF.

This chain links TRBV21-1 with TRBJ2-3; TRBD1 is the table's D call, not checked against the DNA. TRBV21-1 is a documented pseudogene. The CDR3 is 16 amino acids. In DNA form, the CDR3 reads TGTGCCAGCAGCAAAGGTGCAGGGTCTCCGGCAGATACGCAGTATTTT. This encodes CASSKGAGSPADTQYF.

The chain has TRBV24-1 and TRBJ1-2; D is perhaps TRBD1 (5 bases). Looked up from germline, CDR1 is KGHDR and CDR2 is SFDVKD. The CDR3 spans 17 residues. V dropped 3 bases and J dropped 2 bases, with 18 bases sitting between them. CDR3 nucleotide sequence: TGTGCCACCAGTGATGCGCCTGTGGGGGGAGTAAACTATGGCTACACCTTC. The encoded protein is CATSDAPVGGVNYGYTF.

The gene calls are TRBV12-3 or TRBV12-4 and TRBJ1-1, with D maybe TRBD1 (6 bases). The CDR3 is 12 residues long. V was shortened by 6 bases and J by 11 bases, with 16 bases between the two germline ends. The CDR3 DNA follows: TGTGCCAGCAGGTACAGGGCTTTGAAGGCTTTCTTT. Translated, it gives CASRYRALKAFF.

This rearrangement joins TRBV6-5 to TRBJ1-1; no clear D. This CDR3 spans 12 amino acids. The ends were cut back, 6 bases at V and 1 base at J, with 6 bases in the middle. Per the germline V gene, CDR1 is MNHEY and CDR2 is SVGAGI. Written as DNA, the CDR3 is TGTGCCAGCAGGAAGGAGAACACTGAAGCTTTCTTT. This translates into CASRKENTEAFF.

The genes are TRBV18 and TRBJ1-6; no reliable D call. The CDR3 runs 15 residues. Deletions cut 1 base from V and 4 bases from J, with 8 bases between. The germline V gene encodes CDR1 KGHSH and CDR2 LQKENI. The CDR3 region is CASSPQELYNSPLHF. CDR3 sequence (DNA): TGTGCCAGCTCACCACAGGAATTATATAATTCACCCCTCCACTTT.

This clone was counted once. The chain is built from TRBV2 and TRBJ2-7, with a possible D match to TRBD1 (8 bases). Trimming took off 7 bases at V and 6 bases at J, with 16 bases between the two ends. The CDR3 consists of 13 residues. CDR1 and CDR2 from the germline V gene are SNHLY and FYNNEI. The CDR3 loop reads CASTPDREGEQYF. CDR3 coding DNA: TGTGCCAGCACCCCGGACAGGGAGGGCGAGCAGTACTTC.

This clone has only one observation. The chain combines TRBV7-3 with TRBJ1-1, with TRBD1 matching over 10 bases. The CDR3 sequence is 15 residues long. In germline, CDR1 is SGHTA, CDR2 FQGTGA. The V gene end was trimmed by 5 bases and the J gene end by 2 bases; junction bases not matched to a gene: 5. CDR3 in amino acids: CASSPRQGANTEAFF. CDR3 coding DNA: TGTGCCAGCAGCCCGCGACAGGGGGCAAACACTGAAGCTTTCTTT.

The CDR3 coding sequence is TGTGCCAGCGACAGCGCGAACACTGAAGCTTTCTTT. As protein: CASDSANTEAFF. The chain is built from TRBV12-3 or TRBV12-4 and TRBJ1-1; tentatively, D is TRBD1 (5 bases). This CDR3 spans 12 amino acids. The V end lost 8 bases, the J end lost 1 base, and 8 bases lay between the germline ends.

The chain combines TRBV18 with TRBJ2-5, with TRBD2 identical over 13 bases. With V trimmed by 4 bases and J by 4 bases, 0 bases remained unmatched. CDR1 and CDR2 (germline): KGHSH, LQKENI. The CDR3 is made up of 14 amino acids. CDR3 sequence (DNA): TGTGCCAGCTCACGACTAGCGGGAGGAGAGACCCAGTACTTC. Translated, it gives CASSRLAGGETQYF.

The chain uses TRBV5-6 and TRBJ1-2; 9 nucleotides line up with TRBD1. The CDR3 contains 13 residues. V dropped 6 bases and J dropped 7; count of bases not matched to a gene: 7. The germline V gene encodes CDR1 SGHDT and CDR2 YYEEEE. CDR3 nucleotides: TGTGCCAGCACCCGGGACAGGGCTGGTGGCTACACCTTC. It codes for CASTRDRAGGYTF.

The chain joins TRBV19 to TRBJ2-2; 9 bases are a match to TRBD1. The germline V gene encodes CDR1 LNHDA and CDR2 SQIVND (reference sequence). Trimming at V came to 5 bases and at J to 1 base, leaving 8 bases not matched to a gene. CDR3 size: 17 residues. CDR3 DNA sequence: TGTGCCAGTAGTGACCGTAGGGGACAGGGGAACACCGGGGAGCTGTTTTTT. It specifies CASSDRRGQGNTGELFF.

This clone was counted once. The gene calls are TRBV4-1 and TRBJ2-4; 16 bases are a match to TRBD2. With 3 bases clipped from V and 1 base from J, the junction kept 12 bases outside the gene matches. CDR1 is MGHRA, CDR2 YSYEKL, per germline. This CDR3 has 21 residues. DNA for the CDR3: TGCGCCAGCAGCCACCGCAAGGGACTAGCGGGAGGGCCCTTGGCCAAAAACATTCAGTACTTC. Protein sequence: CASSHRKGLAGGPLAKNIQYF.

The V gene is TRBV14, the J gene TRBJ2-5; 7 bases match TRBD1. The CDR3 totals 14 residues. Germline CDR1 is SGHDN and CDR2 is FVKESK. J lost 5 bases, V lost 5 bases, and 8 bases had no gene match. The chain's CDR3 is CASSSKQGTETQYF. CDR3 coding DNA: TGTGCCAGCAGCTCAAAACAGGGGACGGAGACCCAGTACTTC.

The CDR3 region is CASSSGQGDEKLFF. CDR3 DNA sequence: TGTGCCAGCAGTTCGGGACAGGGGGATGAAAAACTGTTTTTT. The V gene is TRBV6-5, the J gene TRBJ1-4; TRBD1 matches 11 bases. The CDR3 sequence is 14 residues long. The germline V gene has CDR1 MNHEY and CDR2 SVGAGI. J was trimmed by 6 bases and V by 4 bases; bases with no gene match: 1.

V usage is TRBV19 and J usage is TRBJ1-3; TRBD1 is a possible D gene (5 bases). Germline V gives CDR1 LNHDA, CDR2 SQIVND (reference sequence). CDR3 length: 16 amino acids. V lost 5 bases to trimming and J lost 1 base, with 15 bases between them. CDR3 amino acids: CASSPFGTASGNTIYF. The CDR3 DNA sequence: TGTGCCAGTAGTCCCTTCGGGACGGCATCTGGAAACACCATATATTTT.

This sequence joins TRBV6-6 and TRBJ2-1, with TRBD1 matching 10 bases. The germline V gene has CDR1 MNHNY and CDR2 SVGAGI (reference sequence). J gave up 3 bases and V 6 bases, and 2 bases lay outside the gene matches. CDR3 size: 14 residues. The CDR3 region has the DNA TGTGCCAGCAGCCGGACAGGGGGCTACAATGAGCAGTTCTTC. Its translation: CASSRTGGYNEQFF.

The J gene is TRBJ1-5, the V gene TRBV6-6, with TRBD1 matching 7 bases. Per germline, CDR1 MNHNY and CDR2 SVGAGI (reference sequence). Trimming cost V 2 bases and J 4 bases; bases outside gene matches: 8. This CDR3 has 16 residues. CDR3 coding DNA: TGTGCCAGCAGTTACGTTCGGACAGGCTGGAATCAGCCCCAGCATTTT. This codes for CASSYVRTGWNQPQHF.

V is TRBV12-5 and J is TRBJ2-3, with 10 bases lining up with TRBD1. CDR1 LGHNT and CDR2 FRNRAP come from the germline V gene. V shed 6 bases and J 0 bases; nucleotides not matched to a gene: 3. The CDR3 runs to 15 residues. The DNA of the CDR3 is TGTGCTAGTGGACGGACAGGGGGTAGCACAGATACGCAGTATTTT. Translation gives CASGRTGGSTDTQYF.